These 32 T cell receptor beta chains were sequenced from one sample in a study of shared clonotypes between healthy human individuals. This table comes from immunoSEQ multiplex PCR, and its TCRdb copy is limited to in-frame clones, with some not included. This sample has nearly 750,000 clones, with roughly 72% found just once. Sequencing used memory CD4+ T cells sorted from blood. Subset noted: CD45RA-negative fraction. Source of these receptors: a woman aged 25 to 39 in good health.

The chain couples TRBV7-9 to TRBJ1-1, with D unresolved. The V end lost 2 bases, the J end lost 1 base, and 8 bases lay between the germline ends. The CDR3 contains 14 residues. The V gene's germline CDR1 is SEHNR and CDR2 FQNEAQ (reference sequence). The CDR3 here is CASSLKGKNTEAFF. CDR3 bases: TGTGCCAGCAGCTTAAAAGGGAAGAACACTGAAGCTTTCTTT.

V is TRBV30 and J is TRBJ2-3; the D gene is possibly TRBD2 (6 bases). V shed 3 bases and J shed 3 bases, with 16 bases lying between them. The CDR3 sequence is 15 residues long. Germline V gene lookup returns CDR1 GTSNPN and CDR2 SVGIG (reference sequence). The CDR3 DNA sequence: TGTGCCTGGAGGAGACTAGGGGAGAGGACAGATACGCAGTATTTT. Amino acids: CAWRRLGERTDTQYF. The full variable domain, in which reference TRBV30 and TRBJ2-3 provide the parts outside the CDR3, is SQTIHQWPATLVQPVGSPLSLECTVEGTSNPNLYWYRQAAGRGLQLLFYSVGIGQISSEVPQNLSASRPQDRQFILSSKKLLLSDSGFYLCAWRRLGERTDTQYFGPGTRLTVL.

This clone was detected once. The CDR3 DNA sequence: TGCAGTGCTAGAGATGCCCAGACCCCCTACTTC. Encoded protein: CSARDAQTPYF. This rearrangement joins TRBV20-1 to TRBJ2-5; the D is unclear. The V and J ends lost 0 bases and 14 bases respectively, with 13 bases between them. The germline V gene encodes CDR1 DFQATT and CDR2 SNEGSKA (reference sequence). This CDR3 contains 11 residues.

This clone was counted at least ten times. This CDR3 is CASSGDSSGYNEQFF. The CDR3 DNA sequence: TGCGCCAGCAGCGGGGACAGCAGCGGATACAATGAGCAGTTCTTC. The chain employs TRBV5-1 and TRBJ2-1, with 7 nucleotides matching TRBD1. This CDR3 has 15 residues. J lost 4 bases, V lost 4 bases, and 8 bases had no gene match. CDR1 is SGHRS and CDR2 is YFSETQ in the germline V gene. The variable domain in full, completed from reference TRBV5-1 and TRBJ2-1, reads KAGVTQTPRYLIKTRGQQVTLSCSPISGHRSVSWYQQTPGQGLQFLFEYFSETQRNKGNFPGRFSGRQFSNSRSEMNVSTLELGDSALYLCASSGDSSGYNEQFFGPGTRLTVL.

This clone was observed a single time. This chain connects TRBV5-1 to TRBJ1-1; D is ambiguous. Trimming stripped 2 bases from V and 6 bases from J, with 11 bases between. This CDR3 has 13 amino acids. From germline, CDR1 is SGHRS and CDR2 YFSETQ. In DNA form, the CDR3 reads TGCGCCAGCAGCTTTAGCTACCAGGCTGAAGCTTTCTTT. This sequence encodes CASSFSYQAEAFF.

This chain joins TRBV28 and TRBJ1-1, with D perhaps TRBD1 (6 bases). Trimming took off 6 bases at V and 6 bases at J, with 17 bases between the two ends. The V gene's germline CDR1 is MDHEN and CDR2 SYDVKM. The CDR3 runs 14 residues. This chain's CDR3 is CASSPTGTRAEAFF. The CDR3 DNA reads TGTGCCAGCAGCCCAACCGGGACACGCGCTGAAGCTTTCTTT. Full variable domain (rest looked up from reference TRBV28 and TRBJ1-1): DVKVTQSSRYLVKRTGEKVFLECVQDMDHENMFWYRQDPGLGLRLIYFSYDVKMKEKGDIPEGYSVSREKKERFSLILESASTNQTSMYLCASSPTGTRAEAFFGQGTRLTVV.

This clone has a handful of counts. The rearrangement uses TRBV27 and TRBJ1-1; 9 nucleotides align to TRBD1. The CDR3 covers 14 residues. Germline V CDR1 and CDR2: MNHEY, SMNVEV (reference sequence). Germline trimming cut 6 bases from V and 1 base from J; bases unmatched to any gene: 3. CDR3 sequence reads: CASRGQGRNTEAFF. CDR3 in DNA: TGTGCCAGCAGAGGACAGGGGAGGAACACTGAAGCTTTCTTT.

The chain couples TRBV21-1 to TRBJ2-7; the table gives TRBD2 as D, unverified against the DNA. TRBV21-1 constitutes a pseudogene. The CDR3 is 16 residues long. The CDR3 DNA reads as TGTGCCAGCAGTCACGGTCATAGCGGGAGCTTTTACGAGCAGTACTTC. Translating it yields CASSHGHSGSFYEQYF.

The chain joins TRBV6-1 to TRBJ2-5; D uncertain. Germline CDR1 MNHNS, CDR2 SASEGT. V dropped 5 bases and J dropped 5 bases, with 12 bases sitting between them. This CDR3 comprises 13 residues. The CDR3 DNA reads as TGTGCCAGCAGTTCCCATCTGAGGGAGACCCAGTACTTC. Its translation: CASSSHLRETQYF.

Remarks on this clone: The DNA is omitted, as the CDR3 cannot be located on it reliably, and the CDR3 follows TCRdb's listing. The chain uses TRBV6-1 and TRBJ2-6; the table's D call, TRBD1, was not checked against the DNA. The CDR3 is 17 residues long, ends included. The germline gives CDR1 MNHNS, CDR2 SASEGT. CDR3 region: CASSGRDSLLRANVLTF.

The V and J genes are TRBV1 and TRBJ2-5; the table's TRBD1 call for D was not verified on the DNA. TRBV1 is an annotated pseudogene. The length of the CDR3 is 18 residues. This CDR3 is CTSSLGQGEIEGKETQYF. The CDR3 bases are TGCACCAGCAGCCTGGGACAGGGGGAAATTGAGGGGAAAGAGACCCAGTACTTC.

The rearrangement links TRBV14 to TRBJ2-1; 7 bases map to TRBD2. V lost 1 base to trimming and J lost 3 bases; unmatched junction nucleotides: 6. The CDR3 covers 16 residues. Germline lookup yields CDR1 SGHDN and CDR2 FVKESK. The CDR3 DNA sequence: TGTGCCAGCAGCCAAGGTGGGAGGGCCCGCTACAATGAGCAGTTCTTC. Translating it yields CASSQGGRARYNEQFF. The variable domain in full, completed from reference TRBV14 and TRBJ2-1, reads EAGVTQFPSHSVIEKGQTVTLRCDPISGHDNLYWYRRVMGKEIKFLLHFVKESKQDESGMPNNRFLAERTGGTYSTLKVQPAELEDSGVYFCASSQGGRARYNEQFFGPGTRLTVL.

This chain links TRBV28 with TRBJ1-4; possibly TRBD1 for D (5 bases). Germline lookup yields CDR1 MDHEN and CDR2 SYDVKM. Trimming took 6 bases from V and 3 from J, leaving 11 bases between them. The CDR3 covers 14 residues. This CDR3 is CASSMGGSNEKLFF. The CDR3 DNA follows: TGTGCCAGCAGCATGGGGGGGTCTAATGAAAAACTGTTTTTT.

The chain employs TRBV7-9 and TRBJ2-5; possibly TRBD1 for D (6 bases). There are 15 residues in the CDR3. Trimming left V 6 bases short and J 5 bases short, with 19 bases between. CDR1 and CDR2 (germline): SEHNR, FQNEAQ (reference sequence). The CDR3 is CASSLRAIRGETQYF. The CDR3 nucleotides are TGTGCCAGCAGTCTACGAGCTATCAGGGGTGAGACCCAGTACTTC. The full variable domain, in which reference TRBV7-9 and TRBJ2-5 provide the parts outside the CDR3, is DTGVSQNPRHKITKRGQNVTFRCDPISEHNRLYWYRQTLGQGPEFLTYFQNEAQLEKSRLLSDRFSAERPKGSFSTLEIQRTEQGDSAMYLCASSLRAIRGETQYFGPGTRLLVL.

This clone was counted a few times. V gene TRBV18 combines with J gene TRBJ2-2, with a possible D match to TRBD2 (5 bases). V was clipped by 8 bases and J by 3 bases, with 16 bases between them. Germline V gives CDR1 KGHSH, CDR2 LQKENI. CDR3 length: 15 residues. CDR3 nucleotides: TGTGCCAGCCAACCATTGAGGGCGGACACCGGGGAGCTGTTTTTT. This codes for CASQPLRADTGELFF.

The chain has TRBV11-2 and TRBJ2-5, with TRBD2 matching over 10 bases. Germline CDR1 reads SGHAT; CDR2 reads FQNNGV. This CDR3 is built from 14 residues. The V gene end was trimmed by 5 bases and the J gene end by 8 bases; junction bases not matched to a gene: 8. CDR3 sequence (DNA): TGTGCCAGCAGCCTACGAGCACTAGCGGGAACCCAGTACTTC. It specifies CASSLRALAGTQYF.

Here the CDR3 reads CASSRDGSEVEKLFF. The CDR3 bases are TGTGCCAGCAGTCGGGACGGGAGTGAGGTTGAAAAACTGTTTTTT. The chain joins TRBV7-6 to TRBJ1-4, with D perhaps matching TRBD1 (5 bases). V lost 6 bases to trimming and J lost 7 bases, with 18 bases between them. The V gene's germline CDR1 is SGHVS and CDR2 FNYEAQ. The CDR3 is made up of 15 amino acids. The full variable domain, with the rest looked up from reference TRBV7-6 and TRBJ1-4, is GAGVSQSPRYKVTKRGQDVALRCDPISGHVSLYWYRQALGQGPEFLTYFNYEAQQDKSGLPNDRFSAERPEGSISTLTIQRTEQRDSAMYRCASSRDGSEVEKLFFGSGTQLSVL.

The V gene is TRBV4-2, the J gene TRBJ2-3; D not certain. V shed 0 bases and J shed 4 bases, with 14 bases lying between them. Germline V gene lookup returns CDR1 LGHNA and CDR2 YNFKEQ. CDR3 length: 16 amino acids. This CDR3 is CASSQDLGKGSDTQYF. CDR3 in DNA: TGTGCCAGCAGCCAAGATCTAGGGAAAGGGTCAGATACGCAGTATTTT.

The rearrangement links TRBV7-8 to TRBJ2-3, with no clear D. The germline V gene has CDR1 SGHVS and CDR2 FQNEAQ. Trimming left V 3 bases short and J 0 bases short, with 7 bases between. The CDR3 length is 14 residues. The CDR3 protein is CASSFLASTDTQYF. The CDR3 region has the DNA TGTGCCAGCAGCTTCCTGGCTAGCACAGATACGCAGTATTTT.

The chain couples TRBV5-1 to TRBJ2-1; 10 nucleotides agree with TRBD2. Germline CDR1 SGHRS, CDR2 YFSETQ. The CDR3 covers 13 residues. The junction had 6 bases not matched to a gene; V was cut back by 7 bases and J by 8 bases. In DNA form, the CDR3 reads TGCGCCAGCGCTAGCGGGAGTATAGATGAGCAGTTCTTC. It encodes CASASGSIDEQFF.

This chain links TRBV7-2 with TRBJ2-3, with D maybe TRBD2 (5 bases). The germline gives CDR1 SGHTA, CDR2 FQGNSA. V shed 7 bases and J shed 10 bases, with 15 bases lying between them. The CDR3 length is 12 residues. The CDR3 protein is CASTLVGVAQYF. The CDR3 bases are TGTGCCAGCACCCTTGTGGGAGTTGCGCAGTATTTT.

V usage is TRBV5-1 and J usage is TRBJ2-1; D perhaps matches TRBD1 (6 bases). CDR3 length: 15 amino acids. Deletions cut 4 bases from V and 0 bases from J, with 11 bases between. Germline loops: CDR1 SGHRS, CDR2 YFSETQ. CDR3 in DNA: TGCGCCAGCAGCGACCAGACAGGCTCCTACAATGAGCAGTTCTTC. Encoded protein: CASSDQTGSYNEQFF.

The chain joins TRBV7-9 to TRBJ2-7; perhaps TRBD2 as D (6 bases). V shed 3 bases and J shed 0 bases, with 9 bases lying between them. There are 14 residues in the CDR3. In germline, CDR1 is SEHNR, CDR2 FQNEAQ (reference sequence). CDR3: CASSFYGSSYEQYF. As DNA, the CDR3 is TGTGCCAGCAGCTTTTACGGGAGCTCCTACGAGCAGTACTTC.

V gene TRBV28 combines with J gene TRBJ2-2, with D maybe TRBD2 (7 bases). The ends were cut back, 7 bases at V and 5 bases at J, with 17 bases in the middle. This CDR3 is 15 amino acids long. From germline, CDR1 is MDHEN and CDR2 SYDVKM. The CDR3 bases are TGTGCCAGCACTTTCTCCAGGGGAGGGACCGGGGAGCTGTTTTTT. This sequence encodes CASTFSRGGTGELFF.

This chain joins TRBV18 and TRBJ1-2, with D possibly being TRBD1 (5 bases). Per germline, CDR1 KGHSH and CDR2 LQKENI. The V and J ends lost 6 bases and 6 bases respectively, with 20 bases between them. The CDR3 contains 15 residues. The CDR3 coding sequence is TGTGCCAGCTCCCCTAGAGAAGGGGAGCCCCATGGCTACACCTTC. The encoded protein is CASSPREGEPHGYTF.

This chain links TRBV7-2 with TRBJ1-5; no clear D. CDR3 length equals 15 residues. CDR1 is SGHTA, CDR2 FQGNSA, per germline. Trimming cost V 5 bases and J 2 bases, with 13 bases left between them. The CDR3 spells CASSAVRKGNQPQHF. For the CDR3, the DNA is TGTGCCAGCAGCGCCGTAAGAAAGGGCAATCAGCCCCAGCATTTT.

This sequence joins TRBV19 and TRBJ1-1; 8 nucleotides line up with TRBD1. This CDR3 has 14 residues. The V gene end was trimmed by 7 bases and the J gene end by 10 bases; junction bases not matched to a gene: 14. The germline V gene has CDR1 LNHDA and CDR2 SQIVND (reference sequence). CDR3 DNA: TGTGCCAGTAACCTTGGACAGGGAGGTTCCCCAGCTTTCTTT. Translation: CASNLGQGGSPAFF.

The chain is built from TRBV7-6 and TRBJ2-3; D is possibly TRBD1 (6 bases). Trimming shortened V by 5 bases and J by 5 bases, and 11 bases separated the two germline ends. CDR1 is SGHVS, CDR2 FNYEAQ, per germline. CDR3 length: 13 residues. CDR3 residues: CASSLQQGDTQYF. The CDR3 DNA reads as TGTGCCAGCAGCCTCCAACAGGGAGATACGCAGTATTTT.

This clone was observed a handful of times. The chain is built from TRBV25-1 and TRBJ2-1; TRBD2 aligns across 11 bases. The V segment lost 5 bases and the J segment 7 bases; nucleotides outside the gene matches: 16. The CDR3 is 18 residues long. Germline CDR1 reads MGHDK; CDR2 reads SYGVNS. CDR3 in amino acids: CASSYTSPTSGRVNEQFF. CDR3 bases: TGTGCCAGCAGTTACACATCCCCCACTAGCGGGAGAGTAAATGAGCAGTTCTTC.

The chain is built from TRBV5-5 and TRBJ2-7; possible D gene TRBD1, 5 bases. V lost 7 bases to trimming and J lost 0 bases, with 14 bases between them. This CDR3 spans 14 amino acids. The germline V gene has CDR1 SGHKS and CDR2 YYEKEE (reference sequence). CDR3 nucleotides: TGTGCCAGCGCTTTGGGGCTCATCTCCTACGAGCAGTACTTC. It encodes CASALGLISYEQYF.

Of note for this clone: The sample carries other DNA sequences with the same CDR3. The chain has TRBV19 and TRBJ1-2; 9 bases are shared with TRBD1. Per germline, CDR1 LNHDA and CDR2 SQIVND (reference sequence). The V segment lost 2 bases and the J segment 0 bases; nucleotides outside the gene matches: 1. CDR3 length: 15 amino acids. CDR3 DNA sequence: TGTGCCAGTAGTATAACAGGGGGCACTAACTATGGCTACACCTTC. This encodes CASSITGGTNYGYTF.

Here the CDR3 reads CASGLVLGRLANEQFF. CDR3 sequence (DNA): TGTGCTAGTGGTTTGGTACTCGGCCGGCTGGCCAATGAGCAGTTCTTC. V is TRBV12-5 and J is TRBJ2-1, with no clear D. The V and J ends lost 0 bases and 6 bases respectively, with 15 bases between them. Germline V lookup: CDR1 LGHNT, CDR2 FRNRAP. The CDR3 is 16 amino acids. The full variable domain, in which reference TRBV12-5 and TRBJ2-1 provide the parts outside the CDR3, is DARVTQTPRHKVTEMGQEVTMRCQPILGHNTVFWYRQTMMQGLELLAYFRNRAPLDDSGMPKDRFSAEMPDATLATLKIQPSEPRDSAVYFCASGLVLGRLANEQFFGPGTRLTVL.